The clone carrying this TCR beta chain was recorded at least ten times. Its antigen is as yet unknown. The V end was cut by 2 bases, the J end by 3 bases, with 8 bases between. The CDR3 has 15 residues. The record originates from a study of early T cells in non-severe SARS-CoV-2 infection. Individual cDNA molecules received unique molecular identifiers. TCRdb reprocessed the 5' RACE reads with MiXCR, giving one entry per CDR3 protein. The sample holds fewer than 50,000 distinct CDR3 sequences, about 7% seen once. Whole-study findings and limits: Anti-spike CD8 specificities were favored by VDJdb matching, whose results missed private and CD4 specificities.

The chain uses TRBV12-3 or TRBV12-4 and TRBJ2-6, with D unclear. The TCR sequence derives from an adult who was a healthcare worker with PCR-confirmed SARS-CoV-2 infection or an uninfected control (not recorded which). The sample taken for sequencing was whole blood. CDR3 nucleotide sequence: TGTGCCAGCAGTTTACGGCACGATGGGGCCAACGTCCTGACTTTC. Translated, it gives CASSLRHDGANVLTF.